These 30 T cell receptor beta chains were all obtained from the same sample, sequenced in a study of CD8+CD57+ T cells in acquired aplastic anemia. According to the study, genomic DNA was the template for TCR beta VDJ and CDR3 profiling. TCRdb recomputed calls from the reads with MiXCR, one row per CDR3 protein. The table has a few hundred thousand distinct CDR3 sequences, 34% seen once; the top ten hold around 1.1%. The sequencing input was sorted CD4+, CD8+, or CD8+CD57+ T cells (not recorded which) from PBMCs. Receptor source: a human donor in good health, serving as a control.

This clonotype showed up many times. The chain links TRBV13 to TRBJ1-2; 8 nucleotides agree with TRBD1. The V gene end was trimmed by 3 bases and the J gene end by 4 bases; junction bases not matched to a gene: 7. This CDR3 spans 15 amino acids. CDR1 and CDR2 from the germline V gene are PRHDT and FYEKMQ (reference sequence). As DNA, the CDR3 is TGTGCCAGCAGCTTTGCAGGGGGCGCTGGCTATGGCTACACCTTC. It specifies CASSFAGGAGYGYTF.

This clonotype appeared many times. The gene calls are TRBV20-1 and TRBJ2-7; tentatively, D is TRBD2 (6 bases). Trimming removed 5 bases at V and 3 bases at J, with 17 bases between. This CDR3 has 14 amino acids. Germline V gene sequence: CDR1 DFQATT, CDR2 SNEGSKA (reference sequence). The CDR3 region is CSAVPRDWFYEQYF. CDR3 nucleotide sequence: TGCAGTGCTGTCCCTCGGGACTGGTTCTACGAGCAGTACTTC.

The V gene is TRBV6-1, the J gene TRBJ1-2; D uncertain. The CDR3 sequence is 16 residues long. V was trimmed by 6 bases and J by 7 bases, leaving 24 bases between them. CDR1 is MNHNS, CDR2 SASEGT, per germline. CDR3 loop: CASSDRHLDLWGGYTF. The CDR3 DNA reads TGTGCCAGCAGCGACCGACACCTGGACCTATGGGGTGGCTACACCTTC.

This clonotype was seen at least ten times. This chain connects TRBV20-1 to TRBJ1-1, with D maybe TRBD1 (5 bases). Trimming shortened V by 6 bases and J by 1 base, and 15 bases separated the two germline ends. From germline, CDR1 is DFQATT and CDR2 SNEGSKA (reference sequence). The length of the CDR3 is 14 residues. This CDR3 reads CSAPWDGRNTEAFF. The DNA of the CDR3 is TGCAGTGCGCCCTGGGACGGCAGGAACACTGAAGCTTTCTTT.

Ten or more counts support this clonotype. The rearrangement links TRBV7-9 to TRBJ2-1; no firm D call. V was trimmed by 5 bases and J by 3 bases, leaving 11 bases between them. Per germline, CDR1 SEHNR and CDR2 FQNEAQ (reference sequence). The CDR3 sequence is 14 residues long. The DNA of the CDR3 is TGTGCCAGCAGCACCCGACAACTCTACAATGAGCAGTTCTTC. Protein product: CASSTRQLYNEQFF.

The table lists this clonotype with many counts. The rearrangement joins TRBV20-1 to TRBJ1-2; no clear D gene. The CDR3 has 11 residues. Trimming shortened V by 3 bases and J by 8 bases, and 10 bases separated the two germline ends. CDR1 DFQATT and CDR2 SNEGSKA come from the germline V gene (reference sequence). CDR3 bases: TGCAGTGCTAGGATGGGGAGGGGCTACACCTTC. Its protein is CSARMGRGYTF.

This clonotype was observed a few times. The chain has TRBV3-1 and TRBJ1-2; 7 bases line up with TRBD1. Germline-derived CDR1 and CDR2 are LGHDT and YNNKEL (reference sequence). After removal of 2 bases from V and 8 bases from J, the junction contained 11 bases not matched to a gene. The CDR3 has 15 residues. CDR3 DNA: TGTGCCAGCAGCCAACCCCAGACAGGGCTTCGAGGCTACACCTTC. Its protein is CASSQPQTGLRGYTF. The complete variable domain, with remaining parts taken from reference TRBV3-1 and TRBJ1-2, reads DTAVSQTPKYLVTQMGNDKSIKCEQNLGHDTMYWYKQDSKKFLKIMFSYNNKELIINETVPNRFSPKSPDKAHLNLHINSLELGDSAVYFCASSQPQTGLRGYTFGSGTRLTVV.

This clonotype appeared many times. The chain is built from TRBV20-1 and TRBJ2-3; D is possibly TRBD2 (7 bases). Germline V gene sequence: CDR1 DFQATT, CDR2 SNEGSKA (reference sequence). Deletions cut 3 bases from V and 5 bases from J, with 21 bases between. The length of the CDR3 is 16 residues. The DNA of the CDR3 is TGCAGTGCTAGCGCCCTGGGGGGGGGCCTCAGAGATACGCAGTATTTT. Amino acid sequence: CSASALGGGLRDTQYF.

Ten or more counts support this clonotype. The chain carries TRBV6-1 and TRBJ1-5, with 9 bases matching TRBD1. The CDR3 runs to 15 residues. Trimming at V came to 3 bases and at J to 4 bases, leaving 4 bases not matched to a gene. Germline V gene data show CDR1 as MNHNS and CDR2 as SASEGT. The CDR3 protein is CASSEGTGPNQPQHF. CDR3 nucleotides: TGTGCCAGCAGTGAGGGGACAGGGCCAAATCAGCCCCAGCATTTT.

This clonotype showed up many times. The V call is TRBV20-1, the J call TRBJ2-1; TRBD2 agrees at 8 bases. The length of the CDR3 is 16 residues. V was clipped by 1 base and J by 5 bases; unmatched bases: 10. Per the germline V gene, CDR1 is DFQATT and CDR2 is SNEGSKA (reference sequence). This CDR3 reads CSARGGAGVPHNEQFF. The CDR3 DNA sequence: TGCAGTGCTAGAGGGGGAGCGGGAGTCCCCCACAATGAGCAGTTCTTC.

There are a few counts of this clonotype. The V gene is TRBV20-1, the J gene TRBJ1-1, with a tentative D call TRBD1 (5 bases). The germline V gene has CDR1 DFQATT and CDR2 SNEGSKA (reference sequence). With 6 bases removed from V and 0 bases from J, the gap between germline ends came to 11 bases. The CDR3 spans 13 residues. The CDR3 region is CSALRVLNTEAFF. CDR3 DNA sequence: TGCAGTGCCCTCAGGGTCCTGAACACTGAAGCTTTCTTT.

This clonotype was recorded many times. V usage is TRBV9 and J usage is TRBJ2-2; D may be TRBD2 (6 bases). The germline V gene has CDR1 SGDLS and CDR2 YYNGEE. V was trimmed by 0 bases and J by 7 bases, leaving 10 bases between them. The CDR3 is 14 amino acids. CDR3 DNA sequence: TGTGCCAGCAGCGTAGCCTGGAGGGACGGGGAGCTGTTTTTT. This gives the protein CASSVAWRDGELFF.

In the case of this clonotype: This may arise from a read error, as a much more abundant clone is one base away. This chain's CDR3 is CASRDPGRPAGYTF. In DNA, the CDR3 is TGTGCCAGCAGAGACCCGGGCAGACCCGCGGGCTACACCTTC. The chain employs TRBV2 and TRBJ1-2, with no clear D. V was cut by 6 bases and J by 8 bases, with 19 bases left in between. Germline V gives CDR1 SNHLY, CDR2 FYNNEI. CDR3 length: 14 amino acids.

The chain has TRBV7-3 and TRBJ1-2; 7 nucleotides match TRBD1. J was trimmed by 3 bases and V by 1 base; bases with no gene match: 20. The CDR3 spans 20 residues. CDR1 and CDR2 from the germline V gene are SGHTA and FQGTGA. The CDR3 sequence: CASSLKLGGTARSPYYGYTF. The CDR3 coding sequence is TGTGCCAGCAGCTTAAAGCTTGGGGGGACAGCGCGCTCCCCGTACTATGGCTACACCTTC. The full variable domain, with the rest looked up from reference TRBV7-3 and TRBJ1-2, is GAGVSQTPSNKVTEKGKYVELRCDPISGHTALYWYRQSLGQGPEFLIYFQGTGAADDSGLPNDRFFAVRPEGSVSTLKIQRTERGDSAVYLCASSLKLGGTARSPYYGYTFGSGTRLTVV.

Concerning this clonotype itself: This may be a read error: a much more frequent sequence differs by one nucleotide. This chain uses TRBV19 with TRBJ2-2, with D possibly TRBD2 on 7 matching bases. The CDR3 runs to 12 residues. From germline, CDR1 is LNHDA and CDR2 SQIVND (reference sequence). The CDR3 sequence: CASNLGRGGLFF. The CDR3 coding sequence is TGTGCCAGTAATTTGGGGAGGGGGGGGCTGTTTTTT.

V is TRBV19 and J is TRBJ1-5; tentative D call: TRBD1 (5 bases). The CDR3 covers 16 residues. V shed 5 bases and J shed 2 bases, with 16 bases lying between them. From germline, CDR1 is LNHDA and CDR2 SQIVND (reference sequence). The CDR3 DNA follows: TGTGCCAGTAGTCCAGGGCACAGGCGGGGCAATCAGCCCCAGCATTTT. Amino acids: CASSPGHRRGNQPQHF.

This clonotype was seen ten or more times. CDR3 sequence reads: CASSRTSGTLYEQYF. Written as DNA, the CDR3 is TGCGCCAGCAGCCGGACTAGCGGGACGTTATACGAGCAGTACTTC. The chain joins TRBV5-1 to TRBJ2-7; 12 bases align to TRBD2. This CDR3 comprises 15 residues. Germline V gene data show CDR1 as SGHRS and CDR2 as YFSETQ. V shed 4 bases and J 4 bases; nucleotides not matched to a gene: 6.

V and J are TRBV18 and TRBJ2-7, with unresolved D. V was shortened by 1 base and J by 6 bases, with 13 bases between the two germline ends. This CDR3 has 14 amino acids. From germline, CDR1 is KGHSH and CDR2 LQKENI. CDR3 loop: CASSPRAQDGEQYF. CDR3 DNA sequence: TGTGCCAGCTCACCACGGGCCCAGGATGGCGAGCAGTACTTC.

A word on this clonotype: A much larger clone lies one base from this, so it may be a read error. The V gene is TRBV5-1, the J gene TRBJ2-1, with no clear D. Per germline, CDR1 SGHRS and CDR2 YFSETQ. The CDR3 length is 12 residues. With 2 bases removed from V and 13 bases from J, the gap between germline ends came to 13 bases. CDR3 sequence: CASSLSGGGQFF. The DNA of the CDR3 is TGCGCCAGCAGCTTATCTGGTGGCGGACAGTTCTTC.

This clonotype has a single count. The chain combines TRBV10-1 with TRBJ2-7; 9 bases fit TRBD1. Looked up from germline, CDR1 is WNHNN and CDR2 is SYGVQD (reference sequence). After removal of 10 bases from V and 5 bases from J, the junction contained 6 bases not matched to a gene. This CDR3 comprises 12 residues. In DNA form, the CDR3 reads TGCGCCATCCGGACAGGGGCGAACGAGCAGTACTTC. It is translated as CAIRTGANEQYF.

The chain links TRBV7-8 to TRBJ2-1; 10 nucleotides agree with TRBD2. CDR3 size: 16 residues. V lost 4 bases, J lost 3 bases, and 6 bases stayed unmatched. Germline values: CDR1 SGHVS, CDR2 FQNEAQ. The CDR3 nucleotides read TGTGCCAGCAGCTCACTAGCGGGGCCCGGCTACAATGAGCAGTTCTTC. Its translation is CASSSLAGPGYNEQFF.

This clonotype was seen just once. The chain employs TRBV7-9 and TRBJ2-7, with D possibly matching TRBD2 (6 bases). V gave up 5 bases and J gave up 7 bases, with 12 bases separating them. The germline CDR1 and CDR2 sequences are SEHNR and FQNEAQ (reference sequence). This CDR3 spans 12 amino acids. CDR3 sequence reads: CASSPEGREQYF. CDR3 bases: TGTGCCAGCAGCCCGGAGGGGAGGGAGCAGTACTTC.

As to this clonotype: The germline gene is not matched at one end of the junction; a read error may be the cause. The chain joins TRBV6-1 to TRBJ1-2; 8 nucleotides match TRBD1. Germline lookup yields CDR1 MNHNS and CDR2 SASEGT. The CDR3 length is 11 residues. CDR3 nucleotide sequence: TGTGCCACCGCGACAGGGGCTGGCTACAGCTTC. It translates to CATATGAGYSF.

The V and J genes are TRBV7-8 and TRBJ2-7; D perhaps matches TRBD1 (7 bases). Germline-derived CDR1 and CDR2 are SGHVS and FQNEAQ. Trimming cost V 5 bases and J 3 bases, with 14 bases left between them. This CDR3 has 14 residues. The chain's CDR3 is CASSQEGAGYEQYF. The CDR3 nucleotides read TGTGCCAGCAGCCAGGAGGGGGCGGGCTACGAGCAGTACTTC.

Comment on this clonotype: Germline and junction disagree at one end, which may indicate a read error. The chain carries TRBV30 and TRBJ1-1; D is undetermined. This CDR3 has 14 amino acids. Looked up from germline, CDR1 is GTSNPN and CDR2 is SVGIG (reference sequence). CDR3 sequence: CAWRGPGEYTEALF. The CDR3 nucleotides are TGTGCCTGGAGAGGGCCAGGCGAGTACACTGAAGCTCTCTTT.

A remark on this clonotype: This may stem from a read error, because a much larger clone lies one nucleotide away. It is likely a read error, because the conserved phenylalanine at the end of the CDR3 is missing. The rearrangement joins TRBV20-1 to TRBJ1-1; D is unclear. The CDR3 is 13 amino acids. Trimming shortened V by 5 bases and J by 1 base, and 11 bases separated the two germline ends. CDR1 and CDR2 (germline): DFQATT, SNEGSKA (reference sequence). In DNA form, the CDR3 reads TGCAGTGCTTCCCGGGCATGGAACACTGAAGCTTTCCTT. The encoded protein is CSASRAWNTEAFL.

This chain connects TRBV10-3 to TRBJ2-7; TRBD2 agrees at 14 bases. Looked up from germline, CDR1 is ENHRY and CDR2 is SYGVKD. This CDR3 is built from 15 residues. Trimming cost V 5 bases and J 2 bases; bases outside gene matches: 2. In DNA form, the CDR3 reads TGTGCCATCAGTCCGGGACTAGCGGGAGCCTACGAGCAGTACTTC. Translated, it gives CAISPGLAGAYEQYF.

This clonotype was observed a handful of times. The V and J genes are TRBV5-4 and TRBJ2-3; 9 nucleotides align to TRBD1. This CDR3 is 17 amino acids long. The V segment lost 3 bases and the J segment 1 base; nucleotides outside the gene matches: 9. Germline assignment: CDR1 SGHNT and CDR2 YYREEE (reference sequence). CDR3 sequence (DNA): TGTGCCAGCAGCTCAACCGCCCGGACAGGGGGCACAGATACGCAGTATTTT. Its translation is CASSSTARTGGTDTQYF. The whole variable domain, remainder taken from reference TRBV5-4 and TRBJ2-3, is ETGVTQSPTHLIKTRGQQVTLRCSSQSGHNTVSWYQQALGQGPQFIFQYYREEENGRGNFPPRFSGLQFPNYSSELNVNALELDDSALYLCASSSTARTGGTDTQYFGPGTRLTVL.

This rearrangement joins TRBV19 to TRBJ2-2; D may be TRBD2 (6 bases). Germline V CDR1 and CDR2: LNHDA, SQIVND (reference sequence). The CDR3 is 14 residues long. V was clipped by 4 bases and J by 0 bases, with 6 bases between them. In nucleotides, the CDR3 is TGTGCCAGTAGTACGGGGGCGAACACCGGGGAGCTGTTTTTT. It is translated as CASSTGANTGELFF.

J is TRBJ2-1 and V is TRBV5-1; 10 bases are a match to TRBD2. J gave up 1 base and V 5 bases, and 3 bases lay outside the gene matches. This CDR3 is 15 amino acids long. Germline CDR1 reads SGHRS; CDR2 reads YFSETQ. The CDR3 region is CASSATSGSYNEQFF. In nucleotides, the CDR3 is TGCGCCAGCAGTGCGACTAGCGGGTCCTACAATGAGCAGTTCTTC.